This T cell receptor (beta chain) was recovered during a study of T cells after yellow fever vaccination. The wider study: The authors prepared low-cell-number fractions using SMART-Seq v4 Ultra Low Input.

V was trimmed by 0 bases and J by 5 bases, leaving 14 bases between them. Germline V gene sequence: CDR1 SGHDT, CDR2 YYEEEE. The CDR3 has 15 residues. Notes on the study in general: Most clones from primary vaccination resurfaced after the booster (around 97% CD4, over 75% CD8). Abundant bulk-population clonotypes could contaminate the FACS-sorted repertoires.

TCR cDNA was made by 5'RACE template switching, adding a universal primer site and UMIs. TCRdb re-derived calls from the 5' RACE reads in MiXCR, one entry per CDR3 protein. In the table there are around 300,000 distinct CDR3 sequences, 10% to 15% of which are singletons. The table lists this clonotype with many counts. The target antigen is unknown. This sequence originates from a man aged 25 to 40 who received the YFV17D yellow fever vaccine. The sequences come from CD4+ T cells sorted from PBMCs, collected 45 days after the yellow fever booster vaccination. The chain links TRBV5-6 to TRBJ2-5; D is uncertain. The CDR3 bases are TGTGCCAGCAGCTTGGACCCCCCAATGCTGGAGACCCAGTACTTC. Protein: CASSLDPPMLETQYF.